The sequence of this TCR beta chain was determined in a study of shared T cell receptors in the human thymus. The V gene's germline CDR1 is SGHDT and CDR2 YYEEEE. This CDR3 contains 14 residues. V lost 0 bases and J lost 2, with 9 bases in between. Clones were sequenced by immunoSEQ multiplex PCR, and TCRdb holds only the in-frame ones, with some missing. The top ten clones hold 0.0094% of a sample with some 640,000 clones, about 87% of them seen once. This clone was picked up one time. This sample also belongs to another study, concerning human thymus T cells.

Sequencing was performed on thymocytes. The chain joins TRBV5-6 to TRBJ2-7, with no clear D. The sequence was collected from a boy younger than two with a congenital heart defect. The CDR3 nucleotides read TGTGCCAGCAGCTTGGCACAGCAACCCTACGAGCAGTACTTC. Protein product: CASSLAQQPYEQYF.